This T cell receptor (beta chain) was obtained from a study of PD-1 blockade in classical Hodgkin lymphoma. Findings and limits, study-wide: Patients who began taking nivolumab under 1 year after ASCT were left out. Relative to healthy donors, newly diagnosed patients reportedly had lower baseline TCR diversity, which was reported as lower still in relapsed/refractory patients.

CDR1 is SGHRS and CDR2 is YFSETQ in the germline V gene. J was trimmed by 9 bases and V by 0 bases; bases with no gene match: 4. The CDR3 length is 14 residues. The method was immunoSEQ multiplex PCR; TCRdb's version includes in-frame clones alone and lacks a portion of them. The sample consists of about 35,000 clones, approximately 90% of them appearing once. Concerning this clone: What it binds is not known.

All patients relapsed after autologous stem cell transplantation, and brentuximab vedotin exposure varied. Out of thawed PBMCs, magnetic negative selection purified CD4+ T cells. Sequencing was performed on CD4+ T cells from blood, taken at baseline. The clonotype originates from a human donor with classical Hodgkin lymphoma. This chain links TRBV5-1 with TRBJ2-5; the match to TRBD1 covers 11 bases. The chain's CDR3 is CASSLALGQGAQYF. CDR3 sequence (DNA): TGCGCCAGCAGCTTGGCGTTGGGACAGGGGGCCCAGTACTTC.